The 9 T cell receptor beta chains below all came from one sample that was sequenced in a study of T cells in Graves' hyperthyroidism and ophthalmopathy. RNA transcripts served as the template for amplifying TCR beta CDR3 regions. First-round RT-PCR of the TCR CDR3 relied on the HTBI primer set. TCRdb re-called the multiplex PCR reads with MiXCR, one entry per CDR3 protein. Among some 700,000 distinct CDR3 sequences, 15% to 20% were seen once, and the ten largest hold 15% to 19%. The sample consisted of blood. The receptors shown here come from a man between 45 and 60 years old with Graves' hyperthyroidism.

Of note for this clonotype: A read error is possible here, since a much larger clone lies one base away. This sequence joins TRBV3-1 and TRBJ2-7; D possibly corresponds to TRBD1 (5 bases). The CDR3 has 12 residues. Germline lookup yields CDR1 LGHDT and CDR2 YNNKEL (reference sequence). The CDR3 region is CASCQGPYEQYF. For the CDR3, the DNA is TGTGCCAGCTGCCAGGGCCCCTACGAGCAGTACTTC.

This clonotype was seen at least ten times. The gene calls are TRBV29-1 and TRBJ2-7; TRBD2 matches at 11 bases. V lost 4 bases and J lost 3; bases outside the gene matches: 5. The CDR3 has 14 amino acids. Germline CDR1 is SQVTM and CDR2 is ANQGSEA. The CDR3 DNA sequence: TGCAGCGTTGCTAGCGGGAGGCCCGGCTACGAGCAGTACTTC. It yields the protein CSVASGRPGYEQYF.

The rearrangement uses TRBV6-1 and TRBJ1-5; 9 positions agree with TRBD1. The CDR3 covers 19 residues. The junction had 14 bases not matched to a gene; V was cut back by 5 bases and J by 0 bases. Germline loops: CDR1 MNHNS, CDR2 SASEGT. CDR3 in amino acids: CASSLPGTGIWGSNQPQHF. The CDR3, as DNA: TGTGCCAGCAGTTTGCCCGGGACAGGGATTTGGGGTAGCAATCAGCCCCAGCATTTT.

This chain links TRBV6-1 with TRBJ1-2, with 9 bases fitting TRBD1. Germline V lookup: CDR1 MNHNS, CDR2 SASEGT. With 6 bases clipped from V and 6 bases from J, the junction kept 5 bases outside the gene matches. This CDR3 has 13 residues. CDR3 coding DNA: TGTGCCAGCAGATCTACAGGGGGCAATGGCTACACCTTC. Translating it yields CASRSTGGNGYTF.

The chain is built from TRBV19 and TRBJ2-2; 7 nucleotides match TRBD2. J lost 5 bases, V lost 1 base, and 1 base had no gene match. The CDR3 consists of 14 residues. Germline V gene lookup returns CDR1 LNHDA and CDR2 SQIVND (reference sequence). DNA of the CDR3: TGTGCCAGTAGTATAGCTAGCGGAACCGGGGAGCTGTTTTTT. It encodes CASSIASGTGELFF.

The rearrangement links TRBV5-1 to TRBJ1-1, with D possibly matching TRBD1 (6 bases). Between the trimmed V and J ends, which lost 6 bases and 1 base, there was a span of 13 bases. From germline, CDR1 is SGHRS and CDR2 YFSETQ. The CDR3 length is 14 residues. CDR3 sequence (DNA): TGCGCCAGCAAACTCGGACAGCCGAACACTGAAGCTTTCTTT. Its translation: CASKLGQPNTEAFF.

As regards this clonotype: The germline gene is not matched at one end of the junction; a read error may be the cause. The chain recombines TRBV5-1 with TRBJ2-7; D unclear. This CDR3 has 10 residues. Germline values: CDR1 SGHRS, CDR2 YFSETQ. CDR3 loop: CASSLNEQHF. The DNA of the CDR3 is TGCGCCAGCAGCTTAAACGAGCAGCACTTC.

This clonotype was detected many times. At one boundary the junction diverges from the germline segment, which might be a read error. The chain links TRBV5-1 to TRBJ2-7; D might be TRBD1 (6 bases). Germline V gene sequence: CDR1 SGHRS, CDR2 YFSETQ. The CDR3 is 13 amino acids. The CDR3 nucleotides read TGTGCCAGCAGCCAGGGGAGCTCCTACGAGCAGTACTTC. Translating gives CASSQGSSYEQYF.

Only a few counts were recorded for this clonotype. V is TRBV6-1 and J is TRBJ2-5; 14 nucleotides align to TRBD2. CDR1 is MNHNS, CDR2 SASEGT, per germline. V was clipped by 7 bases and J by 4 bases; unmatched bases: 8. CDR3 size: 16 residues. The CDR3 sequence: CASTRLAGGRGETQYF. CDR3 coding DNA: TGTGCCAGCACCCGACTAGCGGGAGGGCGGGGAGAGACCCAGTACTTC.